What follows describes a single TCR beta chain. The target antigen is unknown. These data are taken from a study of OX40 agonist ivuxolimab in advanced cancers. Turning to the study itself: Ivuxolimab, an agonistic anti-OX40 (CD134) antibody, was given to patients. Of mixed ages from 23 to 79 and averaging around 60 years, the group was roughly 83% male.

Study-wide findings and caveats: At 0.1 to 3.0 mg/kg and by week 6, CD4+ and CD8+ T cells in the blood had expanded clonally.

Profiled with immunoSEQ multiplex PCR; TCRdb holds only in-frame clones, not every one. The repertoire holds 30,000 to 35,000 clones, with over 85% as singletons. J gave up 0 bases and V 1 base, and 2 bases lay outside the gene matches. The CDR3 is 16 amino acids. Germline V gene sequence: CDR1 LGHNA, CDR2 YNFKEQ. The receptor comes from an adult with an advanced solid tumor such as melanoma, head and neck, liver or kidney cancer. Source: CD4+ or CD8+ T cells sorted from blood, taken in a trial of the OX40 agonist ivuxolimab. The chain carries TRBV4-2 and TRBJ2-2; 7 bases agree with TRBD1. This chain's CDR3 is CASSQGQGSNTGELFF. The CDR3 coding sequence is TGTGCCAGCAGCCAAGGACAGGGATCGAACACCGGGGAGCTGTTTTTT.